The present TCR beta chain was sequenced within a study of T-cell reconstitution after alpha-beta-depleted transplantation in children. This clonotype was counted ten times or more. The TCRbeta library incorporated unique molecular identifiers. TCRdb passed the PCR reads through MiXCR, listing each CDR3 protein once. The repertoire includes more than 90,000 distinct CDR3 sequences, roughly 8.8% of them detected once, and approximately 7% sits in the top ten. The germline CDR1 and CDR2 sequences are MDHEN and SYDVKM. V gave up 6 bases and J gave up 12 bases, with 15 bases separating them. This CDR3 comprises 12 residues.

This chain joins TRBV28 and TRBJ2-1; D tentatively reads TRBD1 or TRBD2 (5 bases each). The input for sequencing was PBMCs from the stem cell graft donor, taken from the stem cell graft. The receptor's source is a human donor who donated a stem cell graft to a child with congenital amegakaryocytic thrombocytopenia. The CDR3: CASSPLGVRQFF. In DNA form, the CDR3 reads TGTGCCAGCAGCCCTTTGGGGGTCAGGCAGTTCTTC.